The sequence of this TCR beta chain was determined in a study of control samples from healthy donors and cancer patients. Assay: immunoSEQ multiplex PCR; the TCRdb copy retains only in-frame clones and omits some. Of about 41,000 clones detected, roughly 94% appear once; the ten largest clones hold roughly a quarter. V was cut by 2 bases and J by 7 bases, with 14 bases left in between. This CDR3 contains 14 residues. The germline V gene has CDR1 SNHLY and CDR2 FYNNEI. The V call is TRBV2, the J call TRBJ2-5; D gene ambiguous. The source material was blood. The receptor's source is a man aged 60 to 75 in good health. The CDR3 region has the DNA TGTGCCAGCAGTGAAAGGACCCAACCTGGGACCCAGTACTTC. Amino acid sequence: CASSERTQPGTQYF.